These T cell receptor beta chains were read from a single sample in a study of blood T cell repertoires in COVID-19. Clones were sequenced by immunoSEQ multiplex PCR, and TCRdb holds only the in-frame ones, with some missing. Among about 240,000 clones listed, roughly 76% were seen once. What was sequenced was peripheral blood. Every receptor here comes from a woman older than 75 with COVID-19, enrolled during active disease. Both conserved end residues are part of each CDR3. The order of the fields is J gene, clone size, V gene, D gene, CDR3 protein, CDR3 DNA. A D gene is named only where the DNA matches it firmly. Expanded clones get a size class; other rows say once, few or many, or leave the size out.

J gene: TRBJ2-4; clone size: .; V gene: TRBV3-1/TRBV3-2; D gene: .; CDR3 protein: CASSQFTVKNIQYF; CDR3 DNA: TGTGCCAGCAGCCAGTTTACAGTAAAAAACATTCAGTACTTC
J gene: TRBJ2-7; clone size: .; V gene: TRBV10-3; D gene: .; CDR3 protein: CAISETPYEQYF; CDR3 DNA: TGTGCCATCAGTGAGACTCCTTACGAGCAGTACTTC
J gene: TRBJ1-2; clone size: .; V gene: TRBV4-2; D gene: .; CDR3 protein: CASSQVGGEEFYGYTF; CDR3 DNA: TGTGCCAGCAGCCAAGTCGGGGGGGAGGAATTCTATGGCTACACCTTC
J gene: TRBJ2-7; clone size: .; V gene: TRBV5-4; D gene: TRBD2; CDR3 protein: CASSLAKTSGAYEQYF; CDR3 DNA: TGTGCCAGCAGCTTGGCCAAGACTAGCGGGGCCTACGAGCAGTACTTC
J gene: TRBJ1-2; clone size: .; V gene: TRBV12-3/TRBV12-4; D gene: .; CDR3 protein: CASRGTGFYGYTF; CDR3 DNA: TGTGCCAGCAGGGGTACAGGGTTCTATGGCTACACCTTC
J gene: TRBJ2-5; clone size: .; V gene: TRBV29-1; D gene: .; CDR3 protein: CSAKQAQETQYF; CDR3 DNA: TGCAGCGCAAAACAGGCTCAAGAGACCCAGTACTTC
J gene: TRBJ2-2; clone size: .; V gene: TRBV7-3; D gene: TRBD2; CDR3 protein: CASSSGTSGGPQRELFF; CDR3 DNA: TGTGCCAGCAGCTCTGGGACTAGCGGGGGACCGCAGAGGGAGCTGTTTTTT
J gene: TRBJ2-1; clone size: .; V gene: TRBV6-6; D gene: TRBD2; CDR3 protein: CASSSPGLGSNEQFF; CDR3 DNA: TGTGCCAGCAGTTCCCCGGGACTAGGGAGCAATGAGCAGTTCTTC
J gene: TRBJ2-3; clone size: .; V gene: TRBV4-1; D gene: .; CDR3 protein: CASSPTLRDTQYF; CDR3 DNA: TGCGCCAGCAGCCCTACCCTCCGGGATACGCAGTATTTT
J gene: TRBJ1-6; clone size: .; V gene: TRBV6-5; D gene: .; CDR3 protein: CASSYGQSDSPLHF; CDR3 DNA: TGTGCCAGCAGTTACGGGCAGTCCGATTCACCCCTCCACTTT
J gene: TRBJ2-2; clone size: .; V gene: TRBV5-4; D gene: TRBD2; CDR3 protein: CASSGGLAEGELFF; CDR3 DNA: TGTGCCAGCAGCGGGGGACTAGCGGAAGGGGAGCTGTTTTTT
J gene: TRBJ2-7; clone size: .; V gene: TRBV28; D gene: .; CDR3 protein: CASSFADPPGEQYF; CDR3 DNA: TGTGCCAGCAGTTTCGCAGATCCCCCTGGCGAGCAGTACTTC
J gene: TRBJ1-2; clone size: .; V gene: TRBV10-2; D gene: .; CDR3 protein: CASSEGPGGKIPFVYTF; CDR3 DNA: TGCGCCAGCAGTGAAGGACCGGGGGGGAAGATCCCCTTTGTCTACACCTTC
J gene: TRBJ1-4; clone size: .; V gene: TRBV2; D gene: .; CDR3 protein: CASFSGAYNEKLFF; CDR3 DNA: TGTGCCAGTTTTTCAGGGGCTTATAATGAAAAACTGTTTTTT
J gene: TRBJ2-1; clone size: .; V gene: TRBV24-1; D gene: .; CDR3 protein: CATSDRDGVTASVNEQFF; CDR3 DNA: TGTGCCACCAGCGATCGGGATGGCGTTACCGCTTCGGTCAATGAGCAGTTCTTC
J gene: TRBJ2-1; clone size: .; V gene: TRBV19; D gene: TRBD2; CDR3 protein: CASSMTSGEPYNEQFF; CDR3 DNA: TGTGCCAGTAGTATGACTAGCGGGGAACCATACAATGAGCAGTTCTTC
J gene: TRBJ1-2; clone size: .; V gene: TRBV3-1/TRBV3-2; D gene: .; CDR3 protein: CASSRQSPYGYTF; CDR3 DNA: TGTGCCAGCAGCCGCCAGTCCCCTTATGGCTACACCTTC
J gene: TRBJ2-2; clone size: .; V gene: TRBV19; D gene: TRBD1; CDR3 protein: CASSIRRILRRTGENTGELFF; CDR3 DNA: TGTGCCAGTAGTATCCGAAGGATCCTACGTCGGACAGGGGAAAACACCGGGGAGCTGTTTTTT
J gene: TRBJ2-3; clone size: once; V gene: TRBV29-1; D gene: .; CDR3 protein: CSDIWDTQYF; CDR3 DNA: TGCAGTGACATTTGGGATACGCAGTATTTT
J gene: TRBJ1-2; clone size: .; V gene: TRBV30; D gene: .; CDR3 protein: CAWSEQIGGYYGYTF; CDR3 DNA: TGTGCCTGGAGTGAACAAATCGGCGGGTATTATGGCTACACCTTC
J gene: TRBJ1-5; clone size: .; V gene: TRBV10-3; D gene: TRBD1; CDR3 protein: CAIRGTGGDQPQHF; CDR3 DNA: TGTGCCATCAGGGGGACAGGGGGCGATCAGCCCCAGCATTTT
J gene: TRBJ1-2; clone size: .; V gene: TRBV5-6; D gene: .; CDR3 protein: CASSLDRWGGYTF; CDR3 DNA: TGTGCCAGCAGCTTGGACAGGTGGGGAGGCTACACCTTC
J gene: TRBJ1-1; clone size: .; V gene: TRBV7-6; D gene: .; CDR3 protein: CASSQMGAVPTEAFF; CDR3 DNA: TGTGCCAGCAGCCAAATGGGGGCGGTTCCCACTGAAGCTTTCTTT
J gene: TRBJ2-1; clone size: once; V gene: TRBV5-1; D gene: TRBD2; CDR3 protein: CASSAGTSGGEQFF; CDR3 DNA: TGCGCCAGCAGCGCTGGGACTAGCGGGGGGGAGCAGTTCTTC
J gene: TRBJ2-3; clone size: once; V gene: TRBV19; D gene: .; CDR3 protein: CASSIGSGRSTDTQYF; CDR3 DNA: TGTGCCAGTAGTATAGGTAGCGGACGAAGCACAGATACGCAGTATTTT
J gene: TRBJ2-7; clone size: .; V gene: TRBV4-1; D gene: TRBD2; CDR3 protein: CASSQALGTSGRAHYEQYF; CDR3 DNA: TGCGCCAGCAGCCAAGCCCTCGGGACTAGCGGGAGGGCCCACTACGAGCAGTACTTC
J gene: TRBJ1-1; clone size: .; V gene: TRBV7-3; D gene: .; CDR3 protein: CASSSQGDTEAFF; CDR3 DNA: TGTGCCAGCAGCTCGCAGGGTGACACTGAAGCTTTCTTT
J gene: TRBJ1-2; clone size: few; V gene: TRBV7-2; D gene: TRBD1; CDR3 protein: CASSLQGGYGYTF; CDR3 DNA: TGTGCCAGCAGCTTACAGGGGGGATATGGCTACACCTTC
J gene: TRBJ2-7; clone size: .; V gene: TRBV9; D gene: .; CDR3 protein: CASSVGPTVDEQYF; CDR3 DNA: TGTGCCAGCAGCGTAGGGCCGACAGTCGACGAGCAGTACTTC